This T cell receptor beta chain comes out of a study of monozygotic twins with inflammatory bowel disease. With the 5' RACE reads reprocessed, TCRdb shows one record per CDR3 protein and no DNA. The sample has hundreds of thousands of distinct CDR3 sequences. Germline values: CDR1 SQVTM, CDR2 ANQGSEA. The CDR3 is made up of 12 amino acids. The receptor comes from a human donor with ulcerative colitis or Crohn's disease, or a healthy co-twin of an affected twin (not recorded which). The sample was blood. The chain employs TRBV29-1 and TRBJ1-2; absent DNA, TCRdb's TRBD1 call cannot be checked. The CDR3 protein is CSVGDSRRGYTF.